This T cell receptor (beta chain) is drawn from a study of T cell responses to AZD1222 COVID-19 vaccine. Sequencing was performed with immunoSEQ multiplex PCR; in TCRdb, only in-frame clones are kept and a portion is missing. The sample records some 48,000 clones, 80% to 90% being singletons. Study-level findings and limits: Mostly white British, mostly female donors; authors suggested clonal diversity may be underestimated. Per reports, nearly half of all spike-specific TCRs target regions that are unmutated in variants.

Second doses at about 4 or about 12 weeks were pooled. As concerns this clone: Its specificity is unknown.

The CDR3 runs to 11 residues. The V gene lost 5 bases and the J gene lost 13 bases, with 11 bases spanning the gap. The germline V gene has CDR1 MNHEY and CDR2 SMNVEV (reference sequence). The clonotype was recovered from an adult who received the AZD1222 COVID-19 vaccine. The specimen comprised peripheral blood, sampled 28 days after the second AZD1222 dose. The chain has TRBV27 and TRBJ1-4; no clear D gene. The CDR3 sequence: CASSRPGTLFF. The CDR3 DNA is TGTGCCAGCAGTCGACCGGGAACACTGTTTTTT.